This T cell receptor (beta chain) appears in the sequencing data of a study of T-cell memory formation after mild COVID-19 (dated by TCRdb to the early 2020s). Background on the whole study: TCR sequence clusters from the two donors were largely donor specific. Longitudinal TCRalpha and TCRbeta repertoire sequencing tracked T-cell clones expanding and contracting after mild COVID-19 in two donors. The cohort was made up of two young adult volunteers, one female and one male, who were previously healthy. General findings and caveats noted by the study authors: Whether the second-wave clones peaking on day 37 were SARS-CoV-2 specific was not confirmed. Only a couple of mild cases were covered by the study, and larger cohorts that include severe cases with pre-infection samples were considered necessary. Contracting CD4+ clones were found mainly in CM and EM memory subsets, while CD8+ clones were enriched in EMRA. Clones that contracted from day 15 to 85 showed balanced CD4/CD8 phenotypes, whereas a second wave of clones that expanded from day 15 to 37 leaned towards CD4+. Some responding clones were found in pre-infection memory, which suggests that pre-existing cross-reactive memory T cells took part in the SARS-CoV-2 response.

Instrument used: Illumina NovaSeq 6000. TCRalpha and TCRbeta cDNA libraries were constructed by 5'RACE with constant-segment primers, with sample barcodes and unique molecular identifiers being introduced. Trizol reagent was used to extract RNA from every sample. Library amplification was performed in two PCR steps, and a second sample barcode and Illumina TruSeq adapters were introduced in the second step. The libraries were sequenced on an Illumina NovaSeq using 2 x 150 bp paired-end reads. The paper's processing steps were these. With migec v1.2.7, reads were demultiplexed and then collapsed into UMI-guided consensus sequences. Using mixcr v2.1.11, UMI consensuses were aligned to TRA and TRB V and J templates and then assembled into clonotypes. A clonotype was counted as expanded or contracted only if both edgeR and NoisET called the change significant, with noise models trained on biological replicates. For edgeR calls, the cutoffs were a false discovery rate-adjusted p below 0.01 and a log2 fold-change threshold of 1. As an exploratory analysis of dynamics, max-normalized trajectories of the 1000 most abundant clonotypes were examined with PCA combined with hierarchical clustering. The CD4 or CD8 phenotype of responding clones was assigned using the separately sequenced CD4+ and CD8+ repertoires. TCRdb passed the public sequencing reads through fastp at Q25 and MiXCR, retaining productive beta sequences. Records with the same CDR3 protein are collapsed into one entry carrying the most frequent genes and DNA. These V and J calls derive from TCRdb rather than the authors' analysis. Recorded for this sample are 92,000 or so distinct CDR3 sequences; less than 15% of them occurred a single time. The ten largest clones capture 39% of the sample.

PBMCs were isolated by Ficoll-Paque density gradient centrifugation. Regarding this clonotype: The antigen it recognizes is unknown. Per-base qualities were not stored, and no clone one base away is much larger.

This clonotype was obtained from a man aged 18 to 35 who had mild COVID-19 (a few samples of this study predate the infection). The sample titles of this study are shuffled in the database, so cell type and time point are left out; the donor was told from shared clones. Sequenced sample: PBMCs or a T cell subset sorted from them (not recorded which).

The CDR3 is CASSWTGVGEQFF. The nucleotides are TGTGCCAGCAGTTGGACGGGGGTTGGTGAGCAGTTCTTC. The V and J segments used are TRBV6-2 or TRBV6-3 and TRBJ2-1, with TRBD2 tentatively as D gene (6 bases match). CDR1 and CDR2, per the germline V gene, are MNHEY and SVGEGT. V is cut by 4 bases and J by 9 bases, and the space between the germline ends is 13 bases. From the cysteine through the phenylalanine, the CDR3 covers 13 amino acids. The DNA shown is the 39-base CDR3, in frame from base 1.